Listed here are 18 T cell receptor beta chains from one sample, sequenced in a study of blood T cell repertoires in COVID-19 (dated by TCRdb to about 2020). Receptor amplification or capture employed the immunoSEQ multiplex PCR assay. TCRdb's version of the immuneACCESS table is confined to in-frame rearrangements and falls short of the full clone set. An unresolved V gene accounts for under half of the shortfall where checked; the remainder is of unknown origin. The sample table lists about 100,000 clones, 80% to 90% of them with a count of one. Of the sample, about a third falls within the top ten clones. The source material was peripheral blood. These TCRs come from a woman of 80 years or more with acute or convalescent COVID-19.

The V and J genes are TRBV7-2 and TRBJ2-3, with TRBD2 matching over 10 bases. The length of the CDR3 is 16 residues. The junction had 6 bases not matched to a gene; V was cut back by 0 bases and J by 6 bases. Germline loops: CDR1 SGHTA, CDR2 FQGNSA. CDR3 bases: TGTGCCAGCAGCTTAGCGCTTAGCGGGGGGACTGATACGCAGTATTTT. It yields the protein CASSLALSGGTDTQYF. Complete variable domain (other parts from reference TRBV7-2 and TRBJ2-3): GAGVSQSPSNKVTEKGKDVELRCDPISGHTALYWYRQSLGQGLEFLIYFQGNSAPDKSGLPSDRFSAERTGGSVSTLTIQRTQQEDSAVYLCASSLALSGGTDTQYFGPGTRLTVL.

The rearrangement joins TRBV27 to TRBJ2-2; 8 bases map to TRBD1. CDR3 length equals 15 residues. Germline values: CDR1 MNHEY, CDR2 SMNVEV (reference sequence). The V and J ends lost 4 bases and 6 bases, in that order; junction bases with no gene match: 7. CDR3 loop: CASSWDRRLAGELFF. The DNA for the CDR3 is TGTGCCAGCAGTTGGGACAGGCGACTCGCCGGGGAGCTGTTTTTT.

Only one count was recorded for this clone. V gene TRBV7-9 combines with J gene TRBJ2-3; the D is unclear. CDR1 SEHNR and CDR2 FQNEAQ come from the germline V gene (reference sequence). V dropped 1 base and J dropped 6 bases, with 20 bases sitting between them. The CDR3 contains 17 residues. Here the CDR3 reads CASSLEASVRGGDTQYF. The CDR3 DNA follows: TGTGCCAGCAGCTTAGAGGCCAGCGTGCGCGGTGGGGATACGCAGTATTTT.

The chain's CDR3 is CASSLTQSNYGYTF. Here the CDR3 DNA reads TGCGCCAGCAGCTTGACACAATCTAACTATGGCTACACCTTC. The chain is built from TRBV5-1 and TRBJ1-2; D uncertain. Trimming stripped 1 base from V and 0 bases from J, with 7 bases between. The germline V gene encodes CDR1 SGHRS and CDR2 YFSETQ. There are 14 residues in the CDR3.

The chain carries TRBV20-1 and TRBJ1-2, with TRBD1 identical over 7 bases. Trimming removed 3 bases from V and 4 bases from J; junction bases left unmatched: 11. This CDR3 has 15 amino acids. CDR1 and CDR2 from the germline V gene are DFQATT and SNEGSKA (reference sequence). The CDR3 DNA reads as TGCAGTGCTAGTGTTATTCAGGGGGACCCCTATGGCTACACCTTC. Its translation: CSASVIQGDPYGYTF.

In nucleotides, the CDR3 is TGTGCCACCAACCTTAGCGGTAGCTCCTACAATGAGCAGTTCTTC. It encodes CATNLSGSSYNEQFF. This chain joins TRBV24-1 and TRBJ2-1; a weak D match, TRBD2 (6 bases). CDR3 length: 15 residues. CDR1 KGHDR and CDR2 SFDVKD come from the germline V gene. V was cut by 8 bases and J by 0 bases, with 13 bases left in between.

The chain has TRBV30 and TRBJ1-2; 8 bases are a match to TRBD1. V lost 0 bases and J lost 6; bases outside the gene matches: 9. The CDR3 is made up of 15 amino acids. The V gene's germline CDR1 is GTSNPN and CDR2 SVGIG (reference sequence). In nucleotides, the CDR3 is TGTGCCTGGAGTGTACTCCAGGGGGCAAGCCATGGCTACACCTTC. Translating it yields CAWSVLQGASHGYTF. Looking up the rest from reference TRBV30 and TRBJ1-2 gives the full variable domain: SQTIHQWPATLVQPVGSPLSLECTVEGTSNPNLYWYRQAAGRGLQLLFYSVGIGQISSEVPQNLSASRPQDRQFILSSKKLLLSDSGFYLCAWSVLQGASHGYTFGSGTRLTVV.

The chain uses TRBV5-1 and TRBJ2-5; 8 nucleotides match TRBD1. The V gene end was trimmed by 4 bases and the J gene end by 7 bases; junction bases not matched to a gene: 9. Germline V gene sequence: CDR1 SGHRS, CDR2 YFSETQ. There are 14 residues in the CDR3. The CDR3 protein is CASSPTGVSGTQYF. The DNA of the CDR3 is TGCGCCAGCAGCCCGACAGGGGTTAGTGGGACCCAGTACTTC.

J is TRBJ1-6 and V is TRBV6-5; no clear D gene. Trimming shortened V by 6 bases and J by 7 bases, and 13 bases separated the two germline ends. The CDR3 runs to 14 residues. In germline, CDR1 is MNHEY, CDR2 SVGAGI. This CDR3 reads CASSNGLKNSPLHF. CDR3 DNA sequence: TGTGCCAGCAGCAACGGACTGAAAAATTCACCCCTCCACTTT.

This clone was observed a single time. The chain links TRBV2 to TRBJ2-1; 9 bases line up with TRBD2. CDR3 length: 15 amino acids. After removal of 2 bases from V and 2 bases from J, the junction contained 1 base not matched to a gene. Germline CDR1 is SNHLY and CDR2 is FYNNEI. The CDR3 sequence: CASSERLAAYNEQFF. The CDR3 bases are TGTGCCAGCAGTGAACGACTAGCGGCCTACAATGAGCAGTTCTTC.

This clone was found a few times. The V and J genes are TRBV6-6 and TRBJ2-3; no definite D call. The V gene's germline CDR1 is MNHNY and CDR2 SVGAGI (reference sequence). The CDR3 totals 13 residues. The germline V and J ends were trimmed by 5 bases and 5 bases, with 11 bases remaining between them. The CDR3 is CASSLQERDTQYF. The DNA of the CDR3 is TGTGCCAGCAGTCTACAAGAGCGAGATACGCAGTATTTT.

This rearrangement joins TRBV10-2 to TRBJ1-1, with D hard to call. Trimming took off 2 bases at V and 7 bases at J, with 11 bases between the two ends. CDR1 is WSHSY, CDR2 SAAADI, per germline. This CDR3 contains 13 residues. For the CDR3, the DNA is TGCGCCAGCAGTGAGCGGGGAACAAGTGAAGCTTTCTTT. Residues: CASSERGTSEAFF.

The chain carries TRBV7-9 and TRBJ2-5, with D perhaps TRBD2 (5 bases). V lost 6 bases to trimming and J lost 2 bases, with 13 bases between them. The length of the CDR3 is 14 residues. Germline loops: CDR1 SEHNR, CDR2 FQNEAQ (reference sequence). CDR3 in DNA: TGTGCCAGCAGACAACTAGGGATTCAAGAGACCCAGTACTTC. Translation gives CASRQLGIQETQYF.

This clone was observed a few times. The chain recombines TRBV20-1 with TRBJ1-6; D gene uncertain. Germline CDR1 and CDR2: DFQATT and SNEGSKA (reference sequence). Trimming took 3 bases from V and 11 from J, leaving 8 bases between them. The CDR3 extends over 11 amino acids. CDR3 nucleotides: TGCAGTGCTAGCCAGGATACACCCCTCCACTTT. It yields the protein CSASQDTPLHF.

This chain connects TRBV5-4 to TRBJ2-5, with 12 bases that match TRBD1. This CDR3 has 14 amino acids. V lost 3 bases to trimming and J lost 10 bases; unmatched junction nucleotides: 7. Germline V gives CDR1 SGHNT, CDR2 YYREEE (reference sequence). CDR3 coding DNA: TGTGCCAGCAGCTCCGGGACAGGGGGCGGAGACCAGTACTTC. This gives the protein CASSSGTGGGDQYF.

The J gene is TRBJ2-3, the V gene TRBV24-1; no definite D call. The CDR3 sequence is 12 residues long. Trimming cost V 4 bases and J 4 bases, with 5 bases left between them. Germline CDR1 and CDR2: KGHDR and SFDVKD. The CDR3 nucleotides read TGTGCCACCAGTGAACCAGCAGATACGCAGTATTTT. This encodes CATSEPADTQYF.

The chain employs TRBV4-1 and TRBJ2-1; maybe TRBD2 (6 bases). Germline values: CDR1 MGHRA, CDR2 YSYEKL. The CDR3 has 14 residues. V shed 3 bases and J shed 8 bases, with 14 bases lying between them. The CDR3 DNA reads TGCGCCAGCAGCCAGGGGATAGCGGTACATGAGCAGTTCTTC. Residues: CASSQGIAVHEQFF.

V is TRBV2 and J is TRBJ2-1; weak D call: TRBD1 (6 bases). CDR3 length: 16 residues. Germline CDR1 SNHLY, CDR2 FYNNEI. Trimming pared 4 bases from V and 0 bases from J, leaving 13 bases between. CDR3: CASSGWDNDSYNEQFF. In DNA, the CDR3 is TGTGCCAGCAGTGGGTGGGACAACGACTCCTACAATGAGCAGTTCTTC.